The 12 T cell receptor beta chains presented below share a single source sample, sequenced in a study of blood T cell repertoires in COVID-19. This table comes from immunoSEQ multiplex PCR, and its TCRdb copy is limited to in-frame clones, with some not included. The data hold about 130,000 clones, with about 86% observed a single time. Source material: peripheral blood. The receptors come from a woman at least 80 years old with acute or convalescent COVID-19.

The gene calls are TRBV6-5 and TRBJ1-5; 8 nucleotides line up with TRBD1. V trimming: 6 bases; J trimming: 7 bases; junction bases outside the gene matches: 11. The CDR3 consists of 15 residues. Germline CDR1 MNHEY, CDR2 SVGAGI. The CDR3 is CASSWTGNIIQPQHF. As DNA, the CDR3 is TGTGCCAGCAGCTGGACAGGGAATATAATCCAGCCCCAGCATTTT.

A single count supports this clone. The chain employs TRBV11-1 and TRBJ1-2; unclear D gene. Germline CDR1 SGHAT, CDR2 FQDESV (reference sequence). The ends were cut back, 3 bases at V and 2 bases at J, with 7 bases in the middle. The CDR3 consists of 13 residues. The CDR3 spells CASSFNSNYGYTF. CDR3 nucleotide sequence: TGTGCCAGCAGCTTTAACAGCAACTATGGCTACACCTTC.

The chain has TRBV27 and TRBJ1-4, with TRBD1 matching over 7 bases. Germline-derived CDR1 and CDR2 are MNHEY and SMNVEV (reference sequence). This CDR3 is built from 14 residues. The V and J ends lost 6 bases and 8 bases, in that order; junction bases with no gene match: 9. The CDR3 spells CASRPTGTGEKLFF. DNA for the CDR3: TGTGCCAGCAGGCCGACAGGGACTGGCGAAAAACTGTTTTTT.

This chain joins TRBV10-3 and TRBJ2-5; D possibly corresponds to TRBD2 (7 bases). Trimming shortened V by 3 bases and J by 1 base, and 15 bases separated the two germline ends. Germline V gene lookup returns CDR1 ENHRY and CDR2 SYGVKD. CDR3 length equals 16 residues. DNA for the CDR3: TGTGCCATCAGTGAAGGAGGGGGGGCTTTCCAAGAGACCCAGTACTTC. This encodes CAISEGGGAFQETQYF.

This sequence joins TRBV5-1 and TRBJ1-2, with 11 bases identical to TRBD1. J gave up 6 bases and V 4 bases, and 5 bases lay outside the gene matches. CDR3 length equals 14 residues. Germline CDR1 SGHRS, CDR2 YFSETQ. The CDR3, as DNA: TGCGCCAGCAGCCCCAGGACAGGGGGCGATGGCTACACCTTC. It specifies CASSPRTGGDGYTF.

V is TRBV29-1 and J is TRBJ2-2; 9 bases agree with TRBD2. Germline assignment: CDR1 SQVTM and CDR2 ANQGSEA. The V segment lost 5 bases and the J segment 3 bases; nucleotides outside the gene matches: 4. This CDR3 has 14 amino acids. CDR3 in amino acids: CSVSGGTHTGELFF. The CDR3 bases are TGCAGCGTTAGCGGGGGGACCCACACCGGGGAGCTGTTTTTT.

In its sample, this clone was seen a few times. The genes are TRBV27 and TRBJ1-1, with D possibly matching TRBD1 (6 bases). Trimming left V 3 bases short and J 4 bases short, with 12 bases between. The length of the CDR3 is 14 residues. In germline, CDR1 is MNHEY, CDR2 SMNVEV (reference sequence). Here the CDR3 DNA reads TGTGCCAGCAGTTTGGGTGGGACACCCACTGAAGCTTTCTTT. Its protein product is CASSLGGTPTEAFF.

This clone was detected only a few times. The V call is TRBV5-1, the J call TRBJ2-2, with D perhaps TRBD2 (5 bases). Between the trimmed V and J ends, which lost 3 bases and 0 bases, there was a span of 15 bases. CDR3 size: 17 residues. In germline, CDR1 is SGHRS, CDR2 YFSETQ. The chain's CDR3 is CASSSPGMASNTGELFF. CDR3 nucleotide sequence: TGCGCCAGCAGCTCCCCGGGGATGGCATCGAACACCGGGGAGCTGTTTTTT.

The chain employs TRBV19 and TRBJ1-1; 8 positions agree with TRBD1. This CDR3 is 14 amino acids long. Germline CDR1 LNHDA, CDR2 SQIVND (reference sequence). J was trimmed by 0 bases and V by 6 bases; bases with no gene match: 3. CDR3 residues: CASRNRGMNTEAFF. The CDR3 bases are TGTGCCAGTAGAAACAGGGGGATGAACACTGAAGCTTTCTTT.

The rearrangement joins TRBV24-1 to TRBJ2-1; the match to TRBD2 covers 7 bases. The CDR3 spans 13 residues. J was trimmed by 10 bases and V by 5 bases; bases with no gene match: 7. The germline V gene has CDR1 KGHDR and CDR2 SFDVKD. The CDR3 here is CATSATTSAEQFF. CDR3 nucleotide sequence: TGTGCCACCAGTGCTACTACTAGCGCCGAGCAGTTCTTC.

The chain's CDR3 is CASSRRWRDRTDTQYF. Here the CDR3 DNA reads TGTGCCAGCAGTCGCCGCTGGCGGGACCGCACAGATACGCAGTATTTT. This chain connects TRBV6-6 to TRBJ2-3; D is possibly TRBD2 (6 bases). Germline values: CDR1 MNHNY, CDR2 SVGAGI (reference sequence). This CDR3 has 16 amino acids. The germline V and J ends were trimmed by 5 bases and 1 base, with 16 bases remaining between them.

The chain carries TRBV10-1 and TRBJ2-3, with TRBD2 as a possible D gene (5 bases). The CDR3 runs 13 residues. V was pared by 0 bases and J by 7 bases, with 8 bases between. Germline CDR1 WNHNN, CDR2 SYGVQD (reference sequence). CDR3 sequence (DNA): TGCGCCAGCAGTGAGTCGGCGGGCAATACGCAGTATTTT. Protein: CASSESAGNTQYF.